This record concerns one TCR beta chain sequence. The antigen remains unidentified. This sample is part of a study of CD8 T cells in ankylosing spondylitis. Regarding the study as a whole: Seemingly distinctive of ankylosing spondylitis blood was a TCR beta motif formed by eight highly homologous variants. Clones linked to disease, bearing a CD8+ phenotype, were relatively rare in peripheral blood. Reports say disease-linked clones showed up significantly more in matched ankylosing spondylitis synovial fluid. Previous work reported some of these motif variants in the synovial fluid and blood of reactive arthritis.

TCR beta libraries were made by quantitative 5'-RACE with molecular barcodes. Each CDR3 protein gets one entry after TCRdb re-called the 5' RACE reads with MiXCR. There are 200,000 to 250,000 distinct CDR3 sequences in the sample; roughly 18% occur only once, and about two fifths lies in the top ten. The germline CDR1 and CDR2 sequences are MGHRA and YSYEKL. The ends were cut back, 4 bases at V and 4 bases at J, with 10 bases in the middle. The CDR3 has 13 residues. The clonotype comes from a male donor with ankylosing spondylitis. Sequencing was performed on blood, either unsorted or a sorted T cell fraction (not recorded which). J is TRBJ1-1 and V is TRBV4-1; D remains unclear. The CDR3 DNA reads TGCGCCAGCAGCCGAGGCGGAAGCACTGAAGCTTTCTTT. Protein: CASSRGGSTEAFF.